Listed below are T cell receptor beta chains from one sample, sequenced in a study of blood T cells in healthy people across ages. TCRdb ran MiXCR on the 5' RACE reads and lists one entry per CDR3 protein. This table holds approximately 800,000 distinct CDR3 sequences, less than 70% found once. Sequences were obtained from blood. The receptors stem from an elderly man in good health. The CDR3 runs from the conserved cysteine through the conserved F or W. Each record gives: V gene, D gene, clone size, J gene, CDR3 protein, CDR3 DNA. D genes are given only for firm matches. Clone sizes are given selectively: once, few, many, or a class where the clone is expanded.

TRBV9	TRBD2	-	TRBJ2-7	CASSVGTSRTYEQYF	TGTGCCAGCAGCGTAGGGACTAGCCGCACCTACGAGCAGTACTTC
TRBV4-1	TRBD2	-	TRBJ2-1	CASSQDELAGGYNEQFF	TGCGCCAGCAGCCAAGATGAACTAGCGGGAGGTTACAACGAGCAGTTCTTC
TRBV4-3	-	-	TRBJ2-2	CASSQGQGRNTGELFF	TGCGCCAGCAGCCAAGGTCAGGGTAGGAACACCGGGGAGCTGTTTTTT
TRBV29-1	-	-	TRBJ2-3	CSVTDRGIRTDTQYF	TGCAGCGTTACGGATCGCGGGATCCGCACAGATACGCAGTATTTT
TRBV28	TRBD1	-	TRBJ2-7	CASIQSGTGGAYEQYF	TGTGCCAGCATCCAATCGGGGACAGGGGGCGCATACGAGCAGTACTTC
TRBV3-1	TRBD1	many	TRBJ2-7	CASSRGQGSSYEQYF	TGTGCCAGCAGCCGGGGACAGGGGTCCTCCTACGAGCAGTACTTC
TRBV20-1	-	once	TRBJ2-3	CSARPPRVTSTDTQYF	TGCAGTGCTAGACCGCCCAGGGTTACTAGCACAGATACGCAGTATTTT
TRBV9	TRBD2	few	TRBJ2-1	CASTEWEGSYNEQFF	TGTGCCAGCACCGAATGGGAGGGCTCCTACAATGAGCAGTTCTTC
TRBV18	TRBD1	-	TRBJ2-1	CASEDRVNNEQFF	TGTGCCAGCGAAGACAGGGTAAACAATGAGCAGTTCTTC
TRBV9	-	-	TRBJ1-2	CASSVEHGSYGYTF	TGTGCCAGCAGCGTAGAACACGGAAGCTATGGCTACACCTTC
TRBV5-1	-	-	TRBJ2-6	CASSRDLSSSGANVLTF	TGCGCCAGCAGTCGAGACCTTAGTAGCTCTGGGGCCAACGTCCTGACTTTC
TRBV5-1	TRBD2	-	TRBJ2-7	CASSGSSGSSYNEQYF	TGCGCCAGCAGCGGAAGTAGCGGGAGTAGTTACAATGAGCAGTACTTC
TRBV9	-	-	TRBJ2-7	CASSVGTASYEQYF	TGTGCCAGCAGTGTCGGGACGGCCTCCTACGAGCAGTACTTC
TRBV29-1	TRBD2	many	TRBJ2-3	CSVQGLAGGRRTQYF	TGCAGCGTCCAGGGACTAGCGGGAGGGAGAAGGACGCAGTATTTT
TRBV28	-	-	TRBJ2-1	CATRGGGSAYNEQFF	TGTGCCACCCGAGGCGGCGGGTCCGCCTACAATGAGCAGTTCTTC
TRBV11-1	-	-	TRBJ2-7	CASRGLAHPEQYF	TGTGCCAGCCGCGGCCTTGCCCACCCCGAGCAGTACTTC
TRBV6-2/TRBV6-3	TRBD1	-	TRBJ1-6	CASSYAGQGDSSPLHF	TGTGCCAGCAGTTACGCGGGACAGGGGGACTCTTCACCCCTCCACTTT
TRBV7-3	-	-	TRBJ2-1	CASGTPGGSYNEQFF	TGTGCCAGCGGGACCCCTGGCGGCTCCTACAATGAGCAGTTCTTC
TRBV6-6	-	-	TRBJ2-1	CASSYPLASSPYNEQFF	TGTGCCAGCAGTTACCCCCTTGCTAGCAGCCCCTACAATGAGCAGTTCTTC
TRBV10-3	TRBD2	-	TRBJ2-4	CAISEAGAIAKNTQYF	TGTGCCATCAGTGAAGCGGGAGCGATAGCCAAAAACACTCAGTACTTC
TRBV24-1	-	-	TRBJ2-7	CATSDPRGSPYEQYF	TGTGCCACCAGTGACCCCAGGGGCAGCCCCTACGAGCAGTACTTC
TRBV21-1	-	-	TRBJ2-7	CASIPGESGRSSYEQYF	TGTGCCAGCATCCCGGGGGAGAGCGGGAGGAGCTCCTACGAGCAGTACTTC
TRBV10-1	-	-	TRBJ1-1	CASSEPNNQAFF	TGCGCCAGCAGTGAGCCGAATAACCAAGCTTTCTTT
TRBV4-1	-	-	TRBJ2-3	CASSQVDIVSRESDTQYF	TGCGCCAGCAGCCAAGTGGACATAGTAAGCCGGGAATCAGATACGCAGTATTTT
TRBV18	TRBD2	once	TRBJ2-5	CASSPLGGGPQETQYF	TGTGCCAGCTCACCCCTTGGCGGGGGACCCCAAGAGACCCAGTACTTC
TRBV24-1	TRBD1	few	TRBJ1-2	CATSGGTGTGGSGDGYTF	TGTGCCACCAGTGGGGGAACCGGGACAGGGGGCTCGGGTGATGGCTACACCTTC
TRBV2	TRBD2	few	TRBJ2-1	CASSALAGGSNEQFF	TGTGCCAGCAGCGCCCTGGCGGGAGGATCCAATGAGCAGTTCTTC
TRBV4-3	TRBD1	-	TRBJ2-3	CASSQDVLLDRGGADTQYF	TGCGCCAGCAGCCAAGACGTCCTCCTGGACAGGGGCGGGGCAGATACGCAGTATTTT
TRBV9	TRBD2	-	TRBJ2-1	CASSRAGGVGRGDNEQFF	TGTGCCAGCAGCCGTGCGGGGGGAGTGGGAAGAGGGGACAATGAGCAGTTCTTC
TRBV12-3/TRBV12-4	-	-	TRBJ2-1	CASSLSGGNQPQHFGDGTHEQFF	-
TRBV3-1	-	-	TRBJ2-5	CASSQSPLEEQYF	TGTGCCAGCAGCCAAAGCCCCCTCGAGGAGCAGTACTTC
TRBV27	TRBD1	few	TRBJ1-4	CASSDRDRGEKLFF	TGTGCCAGCAGTGACCGGGACAGGGGTGAAAAACTGTTTTTT
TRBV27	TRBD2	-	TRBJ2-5	CASSLLADQFPREQYF	TGTGCCAGCAGTTTACTAGCGGATCAATTCCCCCGGGAGCAGTACTTC
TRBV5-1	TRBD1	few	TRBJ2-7	CASKWTGETYEQYF	TGCGCCAGCAAGTGGACAGGGGAGACCTACGAGCAGTACTTC
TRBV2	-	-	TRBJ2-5	CASSETNSAGTETQYF	TGTGCCAGCAGTGAAACCAATAGCGCGGGAACGGAGACCCAGTACTTC
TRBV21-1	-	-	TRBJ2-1	CASTPTPEAGRRYNEQFF	TGTGCCAGCACCCCCACTCCGGAAGCGGGAAGGAGGTACAATGAGCAGTTCTTC
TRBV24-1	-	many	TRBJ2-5	CATSDSPRGAQETQYF	TGTGCCACCAGTGATTCCCCCCGGGGGGCCCAGGAGACCCAGTACTTC
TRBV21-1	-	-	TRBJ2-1	CASSKARITFYNEQFF	TGTGCCAGCAGCAAAGCCCGCATTACCTTCTACAATGAGCAGTTCTTC
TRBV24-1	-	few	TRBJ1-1	CATSDLGSTFF	TGTGCCACCAGTGATCTGGGGAGTACTTTCTTT
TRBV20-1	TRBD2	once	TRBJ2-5	CSARGLAGGWEQYF	TGCAGTGCCCGCGGACTAGCGGGAGGGTGGGAGCAGTACTTC
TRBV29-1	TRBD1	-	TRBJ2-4	CSVATGGAAKNVQYF	TGCAGCGTTGCCACAGGGGGCGCAGCCAAAAACGTTCAGTACTTC
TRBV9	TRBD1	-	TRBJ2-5	CASSPRDRERETQYF	TGTGCCAGCAGCCCAAGAGACAGGGAAAGGGAGACCCAGTACTTC
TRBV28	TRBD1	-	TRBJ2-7	CASSLWGTGGTYEQYF	TGTGCCAGCAGTTTATGGGGGACAGGGGGCACCTACGAGCAGTACTTC
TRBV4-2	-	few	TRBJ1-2	CASSQVPGLGGYTF	TGTGCCAGCAGCCAAGTTCCCGGTTTGGGTGGCTACACCTTC
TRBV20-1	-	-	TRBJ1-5	CSARGGQGAGQPQHF	TGCAGTGCTAGAGGGGGGCAGGGAGCGGGTCAGCCCCAGCATTTT